What follows is one TCR beta chain and its context. Its ends do not fully match the called genes, so a read error is possible. Exclusions: uncontrolled infection, other autoimmune disease, pregnancy, lactation. This CDR3 is 16 amino acids long. CDR1 and CDR2 (germline): MNHEY, SVGEGT. This sample is drawn from a study of T cells in Graves' hyperthyroidism and ophthalmopathy. The CDR3 regions of TCR beta were amplified from RNA transcripts. HTBI primers were employed in a first-round RT-PCR of the TCR CDR3. TCRdb redid the calling of the multiplex PCR reads with MiXCR, one entry per CDR3 protein. The table has roughly 510,000 distinct CDR3 sequences, 35% to 50% seen once; the top ten hold 44%.

Material: peripheral blood or thyroid tissue (not recorded which). This TCR came from an adult woman with Graves' disease, either hyperthyroidism or ophthalmopathy (not recorded which). The chain has TRBV6-2 or TRBV6-3 and TRBJ2-2; 12 bases line up with TRBD2. The CDR3 bases are TGCGCCAGTAGCTCACCGACTAGCGGGAGTGTCGGGGAGCTGTTTTTT. This codes for CASSSPTSGSVGELFF.